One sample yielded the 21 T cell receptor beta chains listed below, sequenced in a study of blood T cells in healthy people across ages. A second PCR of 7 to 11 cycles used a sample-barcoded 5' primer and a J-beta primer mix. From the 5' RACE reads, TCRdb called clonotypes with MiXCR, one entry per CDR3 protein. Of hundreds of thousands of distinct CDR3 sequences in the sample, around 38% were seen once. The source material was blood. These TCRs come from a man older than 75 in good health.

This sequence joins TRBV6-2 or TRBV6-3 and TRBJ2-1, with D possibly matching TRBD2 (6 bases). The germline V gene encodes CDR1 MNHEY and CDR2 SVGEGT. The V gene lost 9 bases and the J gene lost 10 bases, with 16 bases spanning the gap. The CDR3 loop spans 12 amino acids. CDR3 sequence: CASSTGVGEQFF. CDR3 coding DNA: TGTGCCAGTAGCACGGGGGTCGGCGAGCAGTTCTTC.

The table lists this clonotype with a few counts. The CDR3, as DNA: TGCAGCGTTGTTAGTTCCTACAATGAGCAGTTCTTC. This codes for CSVVSSYNEQFF. The J gene is TRBJ2-1, the V gene TRBV29-1; D is uncertain. From germline, CDR1 is SQVTM and CDR2 ANQGSEA. Trimming cost V 4 bases and J 1 base, with 5 bases left between them. CDR3 length: 12 amino acids.

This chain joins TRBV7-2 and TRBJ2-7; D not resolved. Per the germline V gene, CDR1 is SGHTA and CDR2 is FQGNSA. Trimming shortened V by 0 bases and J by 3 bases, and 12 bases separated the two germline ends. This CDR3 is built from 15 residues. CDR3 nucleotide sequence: TGTGCCAGCAGCTTAGCGTACAGCGCAAACTACGAGCAGTACTTC. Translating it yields CASSLAYSANYEQYF.

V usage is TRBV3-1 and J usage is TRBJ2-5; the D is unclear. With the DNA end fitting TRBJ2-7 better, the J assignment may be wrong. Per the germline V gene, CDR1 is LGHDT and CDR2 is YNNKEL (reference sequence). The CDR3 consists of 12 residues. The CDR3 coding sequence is TGTGCCAGCAGCCAAGTCTCGGGCGAGCAGTACTTC. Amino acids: CASSQVSGEQYF.

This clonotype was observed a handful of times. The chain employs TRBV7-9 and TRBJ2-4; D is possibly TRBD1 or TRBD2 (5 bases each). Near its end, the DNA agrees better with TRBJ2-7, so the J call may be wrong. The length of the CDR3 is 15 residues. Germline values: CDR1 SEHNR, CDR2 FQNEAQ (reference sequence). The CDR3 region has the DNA TGTGCCAGCAGCTTAACCGGGACCGAGATGGGCGAGCAGTACTTC. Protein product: CASSLTGTEMGEQYF.

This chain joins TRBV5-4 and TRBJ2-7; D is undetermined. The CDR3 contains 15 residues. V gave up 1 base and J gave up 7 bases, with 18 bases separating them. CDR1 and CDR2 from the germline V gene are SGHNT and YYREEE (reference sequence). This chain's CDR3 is CASSLYSQFGNEQYF. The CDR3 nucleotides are TGTGCCAGCAGCTTGTATTCCCAATTTGGGAATGAGCAGTACTTC.

CDR3 region: CASSLADTGGRNEQFF. CDR3 DNA sequence: TGTGCCAGCAGCTTAGCGGATACGGGGGGGAGGAATGAGCAGTTCTTC. This rearrangement joins TRBV7-2 to TRBJ2-1; 8 bases line up with TRBD2. V shed 0 bases, J shed 7 bases, and the junction held 8 bases outside the gene matches. The CDR3 consists of 16 residues. Germline V lookup: CDR1 SGHTA, CDR2 FQGNSA.

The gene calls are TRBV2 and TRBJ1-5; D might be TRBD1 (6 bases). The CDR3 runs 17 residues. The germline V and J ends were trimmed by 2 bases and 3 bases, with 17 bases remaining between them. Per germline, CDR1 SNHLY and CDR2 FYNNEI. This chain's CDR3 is CASSEILRDIDNQPQHF. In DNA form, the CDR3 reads TGTGCCAGCAGTGAAATCTTAAGGGACATCGACAATCAGCCCCAGCATTTT.

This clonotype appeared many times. CDR3 sequence reads: CSVGTEYKTQYF. For the CDR3, the DNA is TGCAGCGTAGGGACAGAGTACAAGACCCAGTACTTC. This chain joins TRBV29-1 and TRBJ2-5, with TRBD1 matching over 7 bases. Germline values: CDR1 SQVTM, CDR2 ANQGSEA. The CDR3 length is 12 residues. The J segment lost 6 bases and the V segment lost 6 bases, leaving 7 bases of the junction unmatched.

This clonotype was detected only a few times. The CDR3 reads CSARPGPGPSYNEQYF. The CDR3 DNA follows: TGCAGTGCTAGGCCCGGACCCGGGCCCTCCTACAATGAGCAGTACTTC. The gene calls are TRBV20-1 and TRBJ2-1; D not resolved. Near its end, the DNA agrees better with TRBJ2-7, so the J call may be wrong. The CDR3 length is 16 residues. Germline V gene data show CDR1 as DFQATT and CDR2 as SNEGSKA (reference sequence).

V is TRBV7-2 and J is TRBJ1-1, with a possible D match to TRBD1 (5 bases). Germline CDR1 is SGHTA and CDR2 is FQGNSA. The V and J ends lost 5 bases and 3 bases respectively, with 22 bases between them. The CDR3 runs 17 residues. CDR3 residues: CASSTPGGLRADTEAFF. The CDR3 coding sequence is TGTGCCAGCAGCACCCCCGGTGGTCTCAGGGCGGACACTGAAGCTTTCTTT.

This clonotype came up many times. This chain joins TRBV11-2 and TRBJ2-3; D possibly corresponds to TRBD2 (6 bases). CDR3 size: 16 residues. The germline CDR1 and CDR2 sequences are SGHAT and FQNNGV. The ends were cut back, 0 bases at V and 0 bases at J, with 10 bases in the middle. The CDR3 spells CASSLEGRGSTDTQYF. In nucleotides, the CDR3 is TGTGCCAGCAGCTTAGAAGGGCGGGGTAGCACAGATACGCAGTATTTT.

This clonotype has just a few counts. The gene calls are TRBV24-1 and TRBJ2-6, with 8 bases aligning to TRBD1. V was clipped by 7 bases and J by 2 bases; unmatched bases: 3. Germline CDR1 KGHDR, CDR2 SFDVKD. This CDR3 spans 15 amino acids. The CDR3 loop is CATSQGATGANVLTF. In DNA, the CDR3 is TGTGCCACCAGCCAGGGGGCCACTGGGGCCAACGTCCTGACTTTC.

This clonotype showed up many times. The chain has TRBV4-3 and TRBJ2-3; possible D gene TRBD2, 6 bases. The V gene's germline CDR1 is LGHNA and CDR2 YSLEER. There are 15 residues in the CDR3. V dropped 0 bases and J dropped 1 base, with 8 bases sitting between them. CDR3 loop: CASSQEGGGTDTQYF. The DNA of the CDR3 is TGCGCCAGCAGCCAAGAGGGCGGGGGCACAGATACGCAGTATTTT.

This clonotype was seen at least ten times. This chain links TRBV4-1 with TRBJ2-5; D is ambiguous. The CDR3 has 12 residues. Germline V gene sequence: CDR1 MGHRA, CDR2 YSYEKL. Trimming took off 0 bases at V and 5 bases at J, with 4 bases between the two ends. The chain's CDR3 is CASSQEWETQYF. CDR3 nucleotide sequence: TGCGCCAGCAGCCAAGAATGGGAGACCCAGTACTTC.

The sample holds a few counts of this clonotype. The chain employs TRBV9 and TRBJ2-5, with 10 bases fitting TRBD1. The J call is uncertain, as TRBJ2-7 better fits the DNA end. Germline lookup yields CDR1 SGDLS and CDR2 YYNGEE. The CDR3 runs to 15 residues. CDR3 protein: CASSVQPGTGDEQYF. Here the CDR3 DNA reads TGTGCCAGCAGCGTTCAACCCGGGACAGGGGACGAGCAGTACTTC.

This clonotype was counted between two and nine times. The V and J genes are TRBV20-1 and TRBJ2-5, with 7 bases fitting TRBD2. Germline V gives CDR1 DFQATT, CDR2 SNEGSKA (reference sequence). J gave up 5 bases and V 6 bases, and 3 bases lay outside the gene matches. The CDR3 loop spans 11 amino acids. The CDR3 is CSALLAETQYF. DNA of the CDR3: TGCAGTGCGCTACTAGCGGAGACCCAGTACTTC.

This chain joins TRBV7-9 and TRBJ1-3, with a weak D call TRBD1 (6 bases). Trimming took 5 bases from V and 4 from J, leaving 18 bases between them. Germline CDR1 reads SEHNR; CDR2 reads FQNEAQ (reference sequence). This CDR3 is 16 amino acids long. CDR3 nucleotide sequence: TGTGCCAGCAGCAAAACCGGGACACCATCCGGAAACACCATATATTTT. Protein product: CASSKTGTPSGNTIYF.

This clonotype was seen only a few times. DNA for the CDR3: TGCGCCAGTCAAGCGGGGTACACAGATACGCAGTATTTT. It yields the protein CASQAGYTDTQYF. The chain uses TRBV10-1 and TRBJ2-3, with 7 bases identical to TRBD2. CDR3 length: 13 amino acids. Unmatched junction bases numbered 5, after V lost 9 bases and J lost 2 bases. Per germline, CDR1 WNHNN and CDR2 SYGVQD (reference sequence).

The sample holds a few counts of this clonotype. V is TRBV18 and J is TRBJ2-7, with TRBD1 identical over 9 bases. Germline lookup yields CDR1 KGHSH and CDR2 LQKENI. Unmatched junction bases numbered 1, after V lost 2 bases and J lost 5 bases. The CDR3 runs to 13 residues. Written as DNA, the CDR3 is TGTGCCAGCTCACCAAGACAGGGGGACGAGCAGTACTTC. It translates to CASSPRQGDEQYF.

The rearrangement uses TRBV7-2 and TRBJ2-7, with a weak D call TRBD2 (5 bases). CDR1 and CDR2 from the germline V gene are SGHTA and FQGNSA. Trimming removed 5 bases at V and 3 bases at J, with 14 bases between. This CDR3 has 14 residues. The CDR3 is CASSAPNRGYEQYF. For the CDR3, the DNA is TGTGCCAGCAGCGCCCCCAACCGGGGCTACGAGCAGTACTTC.